Shown below are 9 T cell receptor beta chains from a single sample sequenced in a study of shared clonotypes between healthy human individuals. Naive CD8 cells lacked CD45RO and underwent positive selection for CCR7, leaving out terminally differentiated effector memory CD45RA+ cells. Clones were sequenced by immunoSEQ multiplex PCR, and TCRdb holds only the in-frame ones, with some missing. The sample has hundreds of thousands of clones, 95% to 97% seen once. Sequenced: naive CD8+ T cells sorted from blood. These receptors came from a woman in her 30s in good health.

V is TRBV7-9 and J is TRBJ1-1; tentative D call: TRBD1 (6 bases). Deletions cut 4 bases from V and 1 base from J, with 10 bases between. This CDR3 is 14 amino acids long. Looked up from germline, CDR1 is SEHNR and CDR2 is FQNEAQ (reference sequence). In DNA form, the CDR3 reads TGTGCCAGCAGCTCACTGACAGGGAACACTGAAGCTTTCTTT. It specifies CASSSLTGNTEAFF.

The chain employs TRBV11-2 and TRBJ2-5, with D hard to call. The CDR3 has 13 residues. V was pared by 0 bases and J by 5 bases, with 7 bases between. Germline CDR1 and CDR2: SGHAT and FQNNGV. The CDR3 loop reads CASSLDGTETQYF. CDR3 sequence (DNA): TGTGCCAGCAGCTTAGATGGTACGGAGACCCAGTACTTC.

The chain links TRBV4-1 to TRBJ2-7, with no clear D. This CDR3 has 11 amino acids. Between the trimmed V and J ends, which lost 6 bases and 5 bases, there was a span of 8 bases. Germline CDR1 is MGHRA and CDR2 is YSYEKL. The CDR3, as DNA: TGCGCCAGCAGTGAGTCGGACGAGCAGTACTTC. It encodes CASSESDEQYF.

The chain combines TRBV5-6 with TRBJ2-3; a possible D gene is TRBD2 (5 bases). CDR3 length equals 14 residues. The germline CDR1 and CDR2 sequences are SGHDT and YYEEEE. The V end lost 4 bases, the J end lost 1 base, and 10 bases lay between the germline ends. CDR3 region: CASSPPGGTDTQYF. The CDR3 DNA reads TGTGCCAGCAGCCCCCCCGGGGGCACAGATACGCAGTATTTT.

The chain recombines TRBV7-9 with TRBJ2-2; no clear D. The CDR3 length is 17 residues. V was trimmed by 1 base and J by 0 bases, leaving 12 bases between them. Germline V gene lookup returns CDR1 SEHNR and CDR2 FQNEAQ (reference sequence). The DNA for the CDR3 is TGTGCCAGCAGCTTAGTCCCCCGCATAGCGAACACCGGGGAGCTGTTTTTT. It encodes CASSLVPRIANTGELFF. The whole variable domain, filled in from reference TRBV7-9 and TRBJ2-2, reads DTGVSQNPRHKITKRGQNVTFRCDPISEHNRLYWYRQTLGQGPEFLTYFQNEAQLEKSRLLSDRFSAERPKGSFSTLEIQRTEQGDSAMYLCASSLVPRIANTGELFFGEGSRLTVL.

V usage is TRBV28 and J usage is TRBJ1-2; possibly TRBD1 for D (5 bases). Per germline, CDR1 MDHEN and CDR2 SYDVKM. The CDR3 contains 14 residues. Trimming shortened V by 6 bases and J by 3 bases, and 14 bases separated the two germline ends. In DNA form, the CDR3 reads TGTGCCAGCAGCCCACCGACAGCTTACTATGGCTACACCTTC. This translates into CASSPPTAYYGYTF.

The CDR3 DNA is TGTGCCAGCAGCTCCCATTTAGATAGCGGGGGCAATGAGCAGTTCTTC. Translated, it gives CASSSHLDSGGNEQFF. The V gene is TRBV7-9, the J gene TRBJ2-1, with 9 nucleotides matching TRBD2. V gave up 4 bases and J gave up 6 bases; unmatched junction bases: 10. CDR1 and CDR2 from the germline V gene are SEHNR and FQNEAQ (reference sequence). The CDR3 runs 16 residues.

The V call is TRBV7-9, the J call TRBJ2-1, with D possibly TRBD2 on 6 matching bases. V dropped 1 base and J dropped 4 bases, with 14 bases sitting between them. CDR1 is SEHNR and CDR2 is FQNEAQ in the germline V gene (reference sequence). The CDR3 runs 16 residues. DNA of the CDR3: TGTGCCAGCAGCTTAGTTTCGGGGGATCGGTACAATGAGCAGTTCTTC. Translated: CASSLVSGDRYNEQFF.

V usage is TRBV11-2 and J usage is TRBJ2-7, with D perhaps TRBD1 (5 bases). Germline V gene sequence: CDR1 SGHAT, CDR2 FQNNGV. The CDR3 runs to 15 residues. V was trimmed by 5 bases and J by 2 bases, leaving 16 bases between them. The CDR3 spells CASSGHPQAAYEQYF. In DNA, the CDR3 is TGTGCCAGCAGCGGACACCCTCAGGCAGCCTACGAGCAGTACTTC.